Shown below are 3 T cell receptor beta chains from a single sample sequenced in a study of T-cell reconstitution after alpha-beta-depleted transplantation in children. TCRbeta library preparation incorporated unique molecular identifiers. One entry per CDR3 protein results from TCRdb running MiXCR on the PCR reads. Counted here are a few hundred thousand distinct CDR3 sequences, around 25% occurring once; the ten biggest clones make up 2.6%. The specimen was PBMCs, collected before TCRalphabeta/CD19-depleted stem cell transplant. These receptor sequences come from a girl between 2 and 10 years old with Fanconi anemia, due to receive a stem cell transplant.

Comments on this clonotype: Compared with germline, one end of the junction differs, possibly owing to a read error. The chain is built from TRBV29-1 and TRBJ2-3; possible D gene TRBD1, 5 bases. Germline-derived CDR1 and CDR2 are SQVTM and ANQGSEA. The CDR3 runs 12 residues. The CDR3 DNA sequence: TGCAGTCTAACAAGGGGCACAAATACGCAGTATTTT. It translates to CSLTRGTNTQYF.

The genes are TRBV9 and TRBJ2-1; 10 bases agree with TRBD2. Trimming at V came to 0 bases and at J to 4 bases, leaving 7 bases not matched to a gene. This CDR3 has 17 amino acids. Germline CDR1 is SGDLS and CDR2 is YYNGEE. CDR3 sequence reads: CASSVEPQTSGYNEQFF. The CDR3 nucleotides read TGTGCCAGCAGCGTAGAACCGCAGACTAGCGGGTACAATGAGCAGTTCTTC.

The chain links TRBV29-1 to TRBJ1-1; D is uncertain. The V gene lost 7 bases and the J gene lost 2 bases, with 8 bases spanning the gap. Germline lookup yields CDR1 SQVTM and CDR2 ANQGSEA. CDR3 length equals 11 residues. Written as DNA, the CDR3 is TGCAGCGGAAGGGCAAACACTGAAGCTTTCTTT. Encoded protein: CSGRANTEAFF.